The subject of this entry is one T cell receptor beta chain. Its antigen is not identified. The sample originates from a study of CXCR3-negative and CXCR3-positive naive CD8 T cells. Study results and caveats: More hydrophobic TRB CDR3s occurred in CXCR3-positive than in CXCR3-negative naive cells.

Libraries of TRB cDNA were made by 5' RACE and carried UMIs. No DNA is given; TCRdb re-called the 5' RACE reads and lists each CDR3 protein once. Across some 120,000 distinct CDR3 sequences, the top ten clones capture around 0.62% of the sample. Germline V lookup: CDR1 GTSNPN, CDR2 SVGIG (reference sequence). The CDR3 spans 13 residues. This receptor was obtained from a human donor in good health. Some clones in this sample may be carry-over from other donors' samples. The genes are TRBV30 and TRBJ1-2. The sample was naive CXCR3+ CD8+ T cells from blood. Subset: CD45RO-CCR7+CD27+CD95- naive CD8+ T cells expressing CXCR3 (TNR3+). CDR3 region: CAWEIGTNYGYTF.